This TCR beta chain was found in a study of blood T cell repertoires in COVID-19. About the research overall: Whether acute or convalescent, the COVID-19 samples came from the United States, Italy and Spain. Sample material is recorded as cDNA or gDNA derived from T cells, B-cell-depleted T cells, or PBMCs.

Losses at the gene ends were 6 bases for V and 4 bases for J; bases not matched to a gene: 12. The CDR3 length is 15 residues. The V gene's germline CDR1 is SGHTA and CDR2 FQGNSA. Source study methods: Reference gene primer amplification gave estimated nucleated cell counts. The protocol was immunoSEQ multiplex PCR, while the TCRdb copy is restricted to in-frame clones and leaves out a portion. The D gene and trimming were derived from the DNA, and the V and J assignments and clone size from that table. The sample consists of approximately 120,000 clones, roughly 74% of them appearing once. This clone was picked up a small number of times.

The sequence came from a man in his 60s with acute or convalescent COVID-19. The rearrangement joins TRBV7-2 to TRBJ2-7; TRBD1 aligns across 7 bases. Input material: peripheral blood. CDR3 protein: CASSRDRASRYEQYF. The CDR3, as DNA: TGTGCCAGCAGTCGTGACAGGGCCAGCAGGTACGAGCAGTACTTC. The full variable domain, completed using reference TRBV7-2 and TRBJ2-7, is GAGVSQSPSNKVTEKGKDVELRCDPISGHTALYWYRQSLGQGLEFLIYFQGNSAPDKSGLPSDRFSAERTGGSVSTLTIQRTQQEDSAVYLCASSRDRASRYEQYFGPGTRLTVT.